The T cell receptor beta chain under discussion was sequenced for a study of T cells after yellow fever vaccination. Germline values: CDR1 DFQATT, CDR2 SNEGSKA (reference sequence). This CDR3 contains 14 residues. The V end was cut by 0 bases, the J end by 1 base, with 6 bases between. TCRdb fed the 5' RACE reads into MiXCR, producing one record per CDR3 protein. Of hundreds of thousands of distinct CDR3 sequences in the sample, around a sixth are singletons; the top ten hold around 15%. This rearrangement joins TRBV20-1 to TRBJ2-2, with a possible D match to TRBD2 (6 bases). The source material was PBMCs, sampled about 5 days after the first yellow fever vaccination. This sequence originates from a man aged 18 to 30 who received the YFV17D yellow fever vaccine. This CDR3 reads CSAREAGNTGELFF. Here the CDR3 DNA reads TGCAGTGCTAGAGAAGCGGGGAACACCGGGGAGCTGTTTTTT.